This TCR beta chain was observed in a study of persistence of HIV-infected CD4 T cells. A remark on this clone: The antigen is not known.

Overlapping HIV-1 Gag 15-mer peptides at 0.8 to 1 ug per peptide per mL were used. Sorting selected CD4+ T cells upregulating both CD40 ligand and CD69. Sequencing used immunoSEQ version 4 in survey mode. Using immunoSEQ multiplex PCR, the repertoire was profiled, and TCRdb retains in-frame clones only, with some absent. The sample comprises 20,000 to 25,000 clones, 74% of which are singletons, and roughly 1.8% rests with the top ten. The CDR3 sequence is 13 residues long. Deletions cut 3 bases from V and 3 bases from J, with 7 bases between. Germline loops: CDR1 SEHNR, CDR2 FQNEAQ (reference sequence).

Sample: CD4+ T cells sorted from PBMCs after approximately 19-hour stimulation, taken from a patient who received antiretroviral therapy. The chain couples TRBV7-9 to TRBJ2-3; D remains ambiguous. The origin of this receptor is an adult man with HIV who was CMV-seropositive. CDR3 residues: CASSFKGTDTQYF. The CDR3 bases are TGTGCCAGCAGCTTTAAAGGAACAGATACGCAGTATTTT.